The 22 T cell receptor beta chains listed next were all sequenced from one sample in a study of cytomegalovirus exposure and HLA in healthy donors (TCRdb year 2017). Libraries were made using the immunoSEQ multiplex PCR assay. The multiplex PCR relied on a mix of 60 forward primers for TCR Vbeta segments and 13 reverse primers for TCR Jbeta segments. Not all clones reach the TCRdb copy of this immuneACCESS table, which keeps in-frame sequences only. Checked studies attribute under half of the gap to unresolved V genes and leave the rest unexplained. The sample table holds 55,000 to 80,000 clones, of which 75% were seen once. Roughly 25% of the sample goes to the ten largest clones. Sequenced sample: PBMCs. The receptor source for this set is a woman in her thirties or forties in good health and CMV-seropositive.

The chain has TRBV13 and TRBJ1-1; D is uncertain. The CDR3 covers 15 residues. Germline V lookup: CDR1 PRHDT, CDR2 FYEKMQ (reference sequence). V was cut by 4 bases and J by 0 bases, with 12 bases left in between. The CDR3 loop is CASSSLTTMNTEAFF. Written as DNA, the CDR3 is TGTGCCAGCAGCTCGTTAACTACAATGAACACTGAAGCTTTCTTT.

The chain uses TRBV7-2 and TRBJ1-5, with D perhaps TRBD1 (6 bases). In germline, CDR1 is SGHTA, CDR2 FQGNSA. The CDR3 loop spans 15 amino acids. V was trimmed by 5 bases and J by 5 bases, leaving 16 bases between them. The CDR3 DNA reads TGTGCCAGCAGCGGGGGCCTGCTGGGCGATCAGCCCCAGCATTTT. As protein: CASSGGLLGDQPQHF.

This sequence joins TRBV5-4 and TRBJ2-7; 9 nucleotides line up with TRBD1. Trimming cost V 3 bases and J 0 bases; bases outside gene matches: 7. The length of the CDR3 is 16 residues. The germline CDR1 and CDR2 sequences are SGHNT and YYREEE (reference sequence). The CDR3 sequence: CASSSGQGTSSYEQYF. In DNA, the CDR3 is TGTGCCAGCAGCTCCGGACAGGGGACGAGCTCCTACGAGCAGTACTTC.

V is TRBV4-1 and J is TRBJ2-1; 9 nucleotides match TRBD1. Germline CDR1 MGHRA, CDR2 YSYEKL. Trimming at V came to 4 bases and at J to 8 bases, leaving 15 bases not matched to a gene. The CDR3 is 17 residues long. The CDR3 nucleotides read TGCGCCAGCAGCCCCACCCCCGGGACAGGGAATAGGGATGAGCAGTTCTTC. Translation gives CASSPTPGTGNRDEQFF.

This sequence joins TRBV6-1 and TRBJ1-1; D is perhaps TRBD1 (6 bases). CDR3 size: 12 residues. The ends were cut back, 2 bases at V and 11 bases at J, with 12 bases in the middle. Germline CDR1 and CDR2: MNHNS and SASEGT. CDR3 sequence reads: CASSEQARGAFF. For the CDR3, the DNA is TGTGCCAGCAGTGAACAGGCGAGGGGGGCTTTCTTT.

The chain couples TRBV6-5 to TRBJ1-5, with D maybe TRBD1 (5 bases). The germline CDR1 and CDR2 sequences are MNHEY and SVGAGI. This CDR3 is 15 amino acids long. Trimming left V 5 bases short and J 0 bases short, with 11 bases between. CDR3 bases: TGTGCCAGCAGTCCCCCGGGGGATAGCAATCAGCCCCAGCATTTT. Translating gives CASSPPGDSNQPQHF.

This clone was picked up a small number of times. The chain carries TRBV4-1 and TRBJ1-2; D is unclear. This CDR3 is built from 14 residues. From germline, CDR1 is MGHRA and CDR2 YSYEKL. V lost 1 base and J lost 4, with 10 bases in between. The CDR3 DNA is TGCGCCAGCAGCCAAGGTGAGACATTCTATGGCTACACCTTC. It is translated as CASSQGETFYGYTF.

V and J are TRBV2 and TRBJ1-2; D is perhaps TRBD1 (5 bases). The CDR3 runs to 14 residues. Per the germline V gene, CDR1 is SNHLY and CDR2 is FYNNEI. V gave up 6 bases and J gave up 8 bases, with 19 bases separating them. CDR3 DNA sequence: TGTGCCAGCAGCCCCAGGGATTGGGATTCCGGCTACACCTTC. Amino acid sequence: CASSPRDWDSGYTF.

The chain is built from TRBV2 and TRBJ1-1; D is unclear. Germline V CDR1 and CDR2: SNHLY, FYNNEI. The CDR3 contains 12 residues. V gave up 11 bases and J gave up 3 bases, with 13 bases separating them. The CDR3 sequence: CARRVAHTEAFF. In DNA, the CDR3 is TGTGCCCGGCGGGTGGCCCACACTGAAGCTTTCTTT.

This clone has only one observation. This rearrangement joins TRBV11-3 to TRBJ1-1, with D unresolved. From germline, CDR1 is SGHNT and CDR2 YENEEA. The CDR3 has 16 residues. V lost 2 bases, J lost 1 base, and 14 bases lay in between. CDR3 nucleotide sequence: TGTGCCAGCAGCTTATCCGGCGGGCTCCAGAACACTGAAGCTTTCTTT. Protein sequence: CASSLSGGLQNTEAFF.

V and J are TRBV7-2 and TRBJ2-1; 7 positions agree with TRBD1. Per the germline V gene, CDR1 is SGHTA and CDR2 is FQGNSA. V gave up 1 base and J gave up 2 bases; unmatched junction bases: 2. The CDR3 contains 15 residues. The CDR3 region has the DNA TGTGCCAGCAGCTTAGATAGGGGGCCCTACAATGAGCAGTTCTTC. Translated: CASSLDRGPYNEQFF.

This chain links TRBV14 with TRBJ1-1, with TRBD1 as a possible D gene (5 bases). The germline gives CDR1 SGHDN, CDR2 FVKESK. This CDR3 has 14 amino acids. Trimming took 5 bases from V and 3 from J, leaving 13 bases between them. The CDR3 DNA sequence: TGTGCCAGCAGCTTAGGGGAGGGTCACACTGAAGCTTTCTTT. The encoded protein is CASSLGEGHTEAFF.

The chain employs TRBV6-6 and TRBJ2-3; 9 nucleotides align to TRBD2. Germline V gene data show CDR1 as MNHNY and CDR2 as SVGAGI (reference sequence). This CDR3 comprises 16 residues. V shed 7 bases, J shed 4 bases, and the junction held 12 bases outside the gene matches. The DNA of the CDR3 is TGTGCCAGCACTCCGGGTTTGGAGCGGGGGGCAGATACGCAGTATTTT. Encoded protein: CASTPGLERGADTQYF.

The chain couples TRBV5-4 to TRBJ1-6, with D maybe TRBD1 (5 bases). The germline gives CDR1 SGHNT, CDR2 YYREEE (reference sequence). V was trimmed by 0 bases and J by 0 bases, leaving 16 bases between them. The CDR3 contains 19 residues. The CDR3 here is CASSLGDGGFSSYNSPLHF. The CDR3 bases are TGTGCCAGCAGCTTGGGGGACGGGGGATTCAGCTCCTATAATTCACCCCTCCACTTT. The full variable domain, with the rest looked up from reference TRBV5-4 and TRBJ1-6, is ETGVTQSPTHLIKTRGQQVTLRCSSQSGHNTVSWYQQALGQGPQFIFQYYREEENGRGNFPPRFSGLQFPNYSSELNVNALELDDSALYLCASSLGDGGFSSYNSPLHFGNGTRLTVT.

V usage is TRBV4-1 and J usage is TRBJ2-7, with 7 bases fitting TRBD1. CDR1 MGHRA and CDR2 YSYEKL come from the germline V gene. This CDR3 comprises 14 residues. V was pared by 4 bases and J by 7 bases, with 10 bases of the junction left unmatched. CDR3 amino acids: CASSRLGGKDEQYF. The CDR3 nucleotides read TGCGCCAGCAGCCGGCTAGGGGGCAAGGATGAGCAGTACTTC.

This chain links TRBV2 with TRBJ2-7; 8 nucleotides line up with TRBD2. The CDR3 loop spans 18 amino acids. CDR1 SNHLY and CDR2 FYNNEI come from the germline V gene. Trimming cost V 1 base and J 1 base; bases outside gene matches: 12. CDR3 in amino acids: CASSEGAGGRGGSYEQYF. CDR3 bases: TGTGCCAGCAGTGAAGGAGCAGGCGGCCGCGGGGGGTCCTACGAGCAGTACTTC.

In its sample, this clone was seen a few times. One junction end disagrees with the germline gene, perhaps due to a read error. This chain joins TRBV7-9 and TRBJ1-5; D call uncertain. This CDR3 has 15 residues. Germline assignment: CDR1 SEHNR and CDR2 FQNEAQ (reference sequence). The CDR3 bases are TGTTCCAGCAGCTTAATAGGGAGGTTAAGGGAGCCCCAGCATTTT. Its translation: CSSSLIGRLREPQHF.

The CDR3 sequence is CASSPRGSGYTF. CDR3 in DNA: TGCGCCAGCAGCCCTAGGGGGAGCGGCTACACCTTC. This chain connects TRBV5-1 to TRBJ1-2; D may be TRBD1 (6 bases). V was clipped by 4 bases and J by 8 bases, with 12 bases between them. The CDR3 is 12 residues long. The germline gives CDR1 SGHRS, CDR2 YFSETQ.

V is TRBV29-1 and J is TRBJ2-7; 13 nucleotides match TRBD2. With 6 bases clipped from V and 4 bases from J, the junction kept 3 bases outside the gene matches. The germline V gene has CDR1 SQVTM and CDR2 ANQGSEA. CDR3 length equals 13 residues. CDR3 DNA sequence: TGCAGCGTGGCGGGACTAGCGGGGTACGAGCAGTACTTC. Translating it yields CSVAGLAGYEQYF.

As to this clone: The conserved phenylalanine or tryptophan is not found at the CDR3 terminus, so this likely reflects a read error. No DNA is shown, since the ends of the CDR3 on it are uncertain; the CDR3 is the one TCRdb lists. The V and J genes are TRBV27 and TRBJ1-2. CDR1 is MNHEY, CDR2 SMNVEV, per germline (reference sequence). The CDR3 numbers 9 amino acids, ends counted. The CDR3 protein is CASRPPPRG.

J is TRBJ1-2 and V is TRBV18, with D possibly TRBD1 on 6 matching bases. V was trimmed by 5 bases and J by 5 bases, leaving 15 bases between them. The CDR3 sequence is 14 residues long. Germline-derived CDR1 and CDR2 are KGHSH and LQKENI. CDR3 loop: CASSETGTLYGYTF. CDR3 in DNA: TGTGCCAGCTCAGAAACCGGGACACTTTATGGCTACACCTTC.

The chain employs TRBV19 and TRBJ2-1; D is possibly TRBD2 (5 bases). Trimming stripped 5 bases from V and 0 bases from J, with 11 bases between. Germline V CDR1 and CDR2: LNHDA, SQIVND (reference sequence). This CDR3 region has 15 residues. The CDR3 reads CASSFWESSYNEQFF. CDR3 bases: TGTGCCAGTAGTTTTTGGGAGAGCTCCTACAATGAGCAGTTCTTC. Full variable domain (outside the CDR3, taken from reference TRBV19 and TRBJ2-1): DGGITQSPKYLFRKEGQNVTLSCEQNLNHDAMYWYRQDPGQGLRLIYYSQIVNDFQKGDIAEGYSVSREKKESFPLTVTSAQKNPTAFYLCASSFWESSYNEQFFGPGTRLTVL.